Presented here are 7 T cell receptor beta chains from one specimen sequenced in a study of blood T cells in healthy people across ages. Next came a second PCR, run for about 6 to 11 cycles, which used a sample-barcoded 5' primer along with a J-beta primer mix. TCRdb reanalysed the 5' RACE reads using MiXCR and keeps one entry per CDR3 protein. The sample includes approximately 1,700,000 distinct CDR3 sequences, about two fifths of them seen just once. The sample comprised blood. These receptor sequences come from a human donor in good health.

The chain links TRBV9 to TRBJ2-7; perhaps D is TRBD1 or TRBD2 (6 bases each). The CDR3 loop spans 18 amino acids. The V gene's germline CDR1 is SGDLS and CDR2 YYNGEE. V gave up 4 bases and J gave up 0 bases, with 23 bases separating them. CDR3 nucleotide sequence: TGTGCCAGCAGCAACCAAAGGGGGAGGCTACCGAGCTCCTACGAGCAGTACTTC. Translating gives CASSNQRGRLPSSYEQYF.

As for this clonotype: One base away lies a much larger clone, so this may be a sequencing read error. The chain recombines TRBV12-3 or TRBV12-4 with TRBJ1-2, with TRBD1 matching 10 bases. The length of the CDR3 is 14 residues. CDR3 amino acids: CASSSTGGRYGNTF. The CDR3 DNA sequence: TGTGCCAGCAGTTCGACAGGGGGCCGGTATGGCAACACCTTC.

Concerning this clonotype: Relative to the germline gene, one junction end is altered; a read error may explain this. V and J are TRBV9 and TRBJ2-1; the match to TRBD2 covers 10 bases. This CDR3 region has 14 residues. Per the germline V gene, CDR1 is SGDLS and CDR2 is YYNGEE. As DNA, the CDR3 is TGTACCAGCCGGGGTAGCGGGGGGTGGGATGAGCAGTTCTTC. Translated, it gives CTSRGSGGWDEQFF. The variable domain in full, with the rest retrieved from reference TRBV9 and TRBJ2-1, is DSGVTQTPKHLITATGQRVTLRCSPRSGDLSVYWYQQSLDQGLQFLIQYYNGEERAKGNILERFSAQQFPDLHSELNLSSLELGDSALYFCTSRGSGGWDEQFFGPGTRLTVL.

This clonotype was observed a few times. The chain employs TRBV20-1 and TRBJ2-1; D gene ambiguous. This CDR3 contains 10 residues. V dropped 4 bases and J dropped 12 bases, with 10 bases sitting between them. The V gene's germline CDR1 is DFQATT and CDR2 SNEGSKA (reference sequence). The DNA for the CDR3 is TGCAGTGCTAAAGGAGTTGGGCAGTTCTTC. Protein: CSAKGVGQFF.

Ten or more counts support this clonotype. The rearrangement uses TRBV7-2 and TRBJ1-2, with TRBD1 as a possible D gene (5 bases). This CDR3 is built from 15 residues. The germline gives CDR1 SGHTA, CDR2 FQGNSA. V was cut by 5 bases and J by 5 bases, with 18 bases left in between. This CDR3 is CASSPTRDAGYGYTF. The CDR3 bases are TGTGCCAGCAGCCCAACTCGGGACGCCGGTTATGGCTACACCTTC.

This clonotype was observed a few times. V is TRBV7-3 and J is TRBJ2-6; D may be TRBD1 or TRBD2 (5 bases each). Germline CDR1 SGHTA, CDR2 FQGTGA. The CDR3 runs 18 residues. V lost 5 bases and J 0 bases, leaving 17 bases between the germline ends. DNA of the CDR3: TGTGCCAGCAGCCCAAATTCCGGGACCTTCTCTGGGGCCAACGTCCTGACTTTC. It codes for CASSPNSGTFSGANVLTF.

The chain has TRBV7-3 and TRBJ2-2; D may correspond to TRBD1 or TRBD2 (5 bases each). The germline V gene encodes CDR1 SGHTA and CDR2 FQGTGA. The V end lost 5 bases, the J end lost 4 bases, and 20 bases lay between the germline ends. The CDR3 contains 17 residues. Here the CDR3 reads CASSPLGDPRGTGELFF. The DNA of the CDR3 is TGTGCCAGCAGCCCCCTAGGGGACCCGAGGGGCACCGGGGAGCTGTTTTTT.